The clone carrying this T cell receptor (beta chain) was seen only once. The data were produced by immunoSEQ multiplex PCR, yet TCRdb's version contains in-frame clones alone and is incomplete. The repertoire holds some 140,000 clones, with 90% to 98% as singletons. This record comes from a study of T cell changes during pregnancy in multiple sclerosis. There are 16 residues in the CDR3. V lost 4 bases, J lost 4 bases, and 21 bases lay in between. Germline lookup yields CDR1 SGHRS and CDR2 YFSETQ. Sequencing was performed on peripheral blood, taken after pregnancy. The V gene is TRBV5-1, the J gene TRBJ2-7, with D perhaps TRBD2 (5 bases). The clonotype originates from a female donor with multiple sclerosis, enrolled in a pregnancy study. For the CDR3, the DNA is TGCGCCAGCAGCCCAACCCTAGCTGGGAGTCGATACGAGCAGTACTTC. Translating it yields CASSPTLAGSRYEQYF.